The entry below describes one T cell receptor (beta chain). Its antigen is not yet known. Base qualities are not provided; no much larger clone lies one nucleotide away. The record originates from a study of T cell changes during pregnancy in multiple sclerosis (dated by TCRdb to the late 2010s). Regarding the complete study: The study examined how the T cell repertoire changed over the course of pregnancy in women with multiple sclerosis.

The method was the immunoSEQ multiplex PCR assay. Not all clones reach the TCRdb copy of this immuneACCESS table, which keeps in-frame sequences only. Checked studies attribute under half of the gap to unresolved V genes and leave the rest unexplained. Across this sample there are around 97,000 clones, with 92% seen only once. About 0.9% of the sample belongs to the ten largest clones. The CDR1 and CDR2 encoded by the germline V gene are SGHRS and YFSETQ. CDR3 length: 14 amino acids, cysteine to phenylalanine. The DNA shown is the 42-base CDR3, in frame from base 1. After removal of 3 bases from V and 3 bases from J, the junction retains 5 bases not matched to a gene.

This receptor chain uses TRBV5-1 and TRBJ2-7; TRBD1 matches 8 bases in the middle. This clonotype was sampled from a female donor with multiple sclerosis, enrolled in a pregnancy study. Sequenced material: peripheral blood, taken after pregnancy. The DNA reads as follows: TGCGCCAGCAGCTGGAACAGGGGGGTCTACGAGCAGTACTTC. The resulting protein is CASSWNRGVYEQYF.